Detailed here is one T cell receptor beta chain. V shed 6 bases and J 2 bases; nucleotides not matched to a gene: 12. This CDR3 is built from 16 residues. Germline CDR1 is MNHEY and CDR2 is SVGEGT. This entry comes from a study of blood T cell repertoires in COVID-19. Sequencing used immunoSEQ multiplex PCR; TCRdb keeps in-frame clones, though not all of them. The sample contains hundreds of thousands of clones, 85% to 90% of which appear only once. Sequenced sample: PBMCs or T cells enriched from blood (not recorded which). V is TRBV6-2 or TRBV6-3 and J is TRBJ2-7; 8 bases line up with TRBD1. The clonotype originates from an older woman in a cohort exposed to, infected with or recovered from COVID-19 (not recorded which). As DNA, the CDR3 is TGTGCCAGCAGCCACCCCCAGACAGGGGCGGCCTACGAGCAGTACTTC. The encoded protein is CASSHPQTGAAYEQYF.